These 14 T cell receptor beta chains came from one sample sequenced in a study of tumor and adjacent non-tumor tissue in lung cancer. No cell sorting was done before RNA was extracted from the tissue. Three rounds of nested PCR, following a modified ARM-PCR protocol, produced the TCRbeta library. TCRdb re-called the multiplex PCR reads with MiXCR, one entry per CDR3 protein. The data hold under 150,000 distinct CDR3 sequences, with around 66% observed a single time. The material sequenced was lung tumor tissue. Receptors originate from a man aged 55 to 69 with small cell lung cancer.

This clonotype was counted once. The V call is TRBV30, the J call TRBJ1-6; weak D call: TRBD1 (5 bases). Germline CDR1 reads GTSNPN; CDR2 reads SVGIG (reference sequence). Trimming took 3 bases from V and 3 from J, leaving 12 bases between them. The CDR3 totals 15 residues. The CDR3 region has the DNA TGTGCCTGGAGGAAAGGGGCAAACTATAATTCACCCCTCCACTTT. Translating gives CAWRKGANYNSPLHF.

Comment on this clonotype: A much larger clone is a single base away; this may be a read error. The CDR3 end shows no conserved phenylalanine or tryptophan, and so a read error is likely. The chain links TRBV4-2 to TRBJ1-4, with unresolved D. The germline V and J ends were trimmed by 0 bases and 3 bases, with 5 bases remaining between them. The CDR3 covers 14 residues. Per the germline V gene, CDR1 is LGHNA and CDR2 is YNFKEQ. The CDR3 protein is CASSQDSSNEKLFY. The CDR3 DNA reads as TGTGCCAGCAGCCAAGACAGCTCTAATGAAAAACTGTTTTAT.

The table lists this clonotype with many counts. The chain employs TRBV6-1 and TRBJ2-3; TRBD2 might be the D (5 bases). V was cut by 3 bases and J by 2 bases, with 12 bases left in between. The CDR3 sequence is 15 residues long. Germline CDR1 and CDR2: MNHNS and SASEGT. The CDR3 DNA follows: TGTGCCAGCAGTGATCGGGGTCAGTCCACAGATACGCAGTATTTT. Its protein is CASSDRGQSTDTQYF.

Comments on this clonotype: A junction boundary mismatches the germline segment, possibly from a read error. The CDR3 spells CPSSLEGNTEAFF. The CDR3 DNA is TGTCCCAGCAGCCTGGAGGGTAACACTGAAGCTTTCTTT. The V call is TRBV11-2, the J call TRBJ1-1; D ambiguous. Looked up from germline, CDR1 is SGHAT and CDR2 is FQNNGV. The CDR3 consists of 13 residues. Complete variable domain (other parts from reference TRBV11-2 and TRBJ1-1): EAGVAQSPRYKIIEKRQSVAFWCNPISGHATLYWYQQILGQGPKLLIQFQNNGVVDDSQLPKDRFSAERLKGVDSTLKIQPAKLEDSAVYLCPSSLEGNTEAFFGQGTRLTVV.

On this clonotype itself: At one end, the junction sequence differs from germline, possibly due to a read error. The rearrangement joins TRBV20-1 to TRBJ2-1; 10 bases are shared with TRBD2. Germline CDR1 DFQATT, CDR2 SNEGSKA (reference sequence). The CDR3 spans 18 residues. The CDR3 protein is CSATSPPQRTSGYNKQFF. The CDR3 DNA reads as TGCAGTGCTACTTCCCCCCCCCAGCGGACTAGCGGTTACAATAAGCAGTTCTTC.

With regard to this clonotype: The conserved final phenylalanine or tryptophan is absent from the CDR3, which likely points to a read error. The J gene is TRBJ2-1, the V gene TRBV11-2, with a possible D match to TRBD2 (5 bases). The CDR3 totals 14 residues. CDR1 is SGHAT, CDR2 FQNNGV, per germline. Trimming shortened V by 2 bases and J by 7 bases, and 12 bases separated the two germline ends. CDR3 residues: CASSLSRRRNEQFI. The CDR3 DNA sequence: TGTGCCAGCAGCTTATCCCGGAGGAGGAATGAGCAGTTCATC.

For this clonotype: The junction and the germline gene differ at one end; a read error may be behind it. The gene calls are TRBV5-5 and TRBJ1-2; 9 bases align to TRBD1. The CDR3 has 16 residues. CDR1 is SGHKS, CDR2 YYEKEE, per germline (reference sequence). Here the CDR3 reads CASSPRGQGRADCFTF. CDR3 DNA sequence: TGTGCCAGCAGTCCGAGAGGACAGGGGCGGGCGGATTGCTTCACTTTC.

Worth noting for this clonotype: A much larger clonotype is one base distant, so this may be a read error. The CDR3 region is CASSRQASSGDTIYF. The DNA for the CDR3 is TGTGCCAGCAGCAGACAGGCCTCCTCTGGAGACACCATATATTTT. V usage is TRBV6-5 and J usage is TRBJ1-3, with TRBD1 as a possible D gene (6 bases). The CDR3 loop spans 15 amino acids. Germline-derived CDR1 and CDR2 are MNHEY and SVGAGI.

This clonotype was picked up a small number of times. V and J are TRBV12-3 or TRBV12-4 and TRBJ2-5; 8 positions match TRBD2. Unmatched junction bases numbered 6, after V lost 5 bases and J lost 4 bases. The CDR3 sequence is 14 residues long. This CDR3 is CASSRGGLVETQYF. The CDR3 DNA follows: TGTGCCAGCAGTCGGGGGGGACTAGTAGAGACCCAGTACTTC.

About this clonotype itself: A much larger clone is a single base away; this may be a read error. CDR3: CASRGVAEYTGELFF. CDR3 nucleotide sequence: TGTGCCAGCAGAGGAGTAGCGGAGTACACCGGGGAGCTGTTTTTT. The chain employs TRBV6-2 or TRBV6-3 and TRBJ2-2, with D possibly being TRBD2 (6 bases). The CDR3 has 15 amino acids. The ends were cut back, 6 bases at V and 3 bases at J, with 14 bases in the middle. Germline values: CDR1 MNHEY, CDR2 SVGEGT.

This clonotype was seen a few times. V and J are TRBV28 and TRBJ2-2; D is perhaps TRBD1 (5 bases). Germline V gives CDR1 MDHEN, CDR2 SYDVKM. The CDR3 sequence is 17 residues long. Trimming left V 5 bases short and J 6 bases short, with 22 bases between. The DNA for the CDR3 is TGTGCCAGCAGTGAACAGTATGGGGCGCGTGGGGCCGGGGAGCTGTTTTTT. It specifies CASSEQYGARGAGELFF.

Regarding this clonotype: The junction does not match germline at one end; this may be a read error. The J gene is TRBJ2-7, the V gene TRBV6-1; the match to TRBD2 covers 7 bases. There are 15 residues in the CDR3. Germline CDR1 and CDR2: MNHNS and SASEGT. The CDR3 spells CASNEGLVVTYEQYF. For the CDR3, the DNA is TGTGCTAGCAATGAAGGACTAGTGGTTACTTACGAGCAGTACTTC.

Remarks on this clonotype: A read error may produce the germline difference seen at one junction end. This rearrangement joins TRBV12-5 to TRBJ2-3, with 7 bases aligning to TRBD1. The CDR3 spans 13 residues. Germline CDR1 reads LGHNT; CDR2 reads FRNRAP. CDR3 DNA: TGTGCTAGTGGGTGGGACAGCACAGATACGAAACATTTT. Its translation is CASGWDSTDTKHF. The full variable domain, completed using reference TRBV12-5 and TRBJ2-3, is DARVTQTPRHKVTEMGQEVTMRCQPILGHNTVFWYRQTMMQGLELLAYFRNRAPLDDSGMPKDRFSAEMPDATLATLKIQPSEPRDSAVYFCASGWDSTDTKHFGPGTRLTVL.

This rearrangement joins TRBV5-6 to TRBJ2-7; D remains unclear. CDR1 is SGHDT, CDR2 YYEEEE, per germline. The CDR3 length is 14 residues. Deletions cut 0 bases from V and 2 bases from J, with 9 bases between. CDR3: CASSLGSTTYEQYF. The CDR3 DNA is TGTGCCAGCAGCTTGGGTTCAACAACCTACGAGCAGTACTTC.